Presented here are 18 T cell receptor beta chains from one specimen sequenced in a study of T-cell memory formation after mild COVID-19. Using its own MiXCR run on the 5' RACE reads, TCRdb lists one record per CDR3 protein. Of roughly 250,000 distinct CDR3 sequences listed, 16% are singletons. Specimen: PBMCs or a T cell subset sorted from them (not recorded which). These receptors all stem from a man in his late teens or twenties who had mild COVID-19 (a few samples of this study predate the infection). Cell type and time point are not known.

The chain joins TRBV7-2 to TRBJ1-3; 7 positions agree with TRBD1. CDR1 and CDR2 (germline): SGHTA, FQGNSA. The CDR3 has 15 amino acids. The V gene end was trimmed by 5 bases and the J gene end by 2 bases; junction bases not matched to a gene: 6. Here the CDR3 DNA reads TGTGCCAGCAGCGCCTCCGGGACAGCTGGAAACACCATATATTTT. It specifies CASSASGTAGNTIYF.

The chain carries TRBV25-1 and TRBJ1-2; D uncertain. With 10 bases removed from V and 8 bases from J, the gap between germline ends came to 14 bases. This CDR3 has 11 amino acids. The germline V gene has CDR1 MGHDK and CDR2 SYGVNS. This chain's CDR3 is CATLTVGGYTF. In DNA, the CDR3 is TGTGCCACCCTGACCGTTGGCGGCTACACCTTC.

V is TRBV7-9 and J is TRBJ2-1; maybe TRBD1 (5 bases). The CDR3 extends over 14 amino acids. CDR1 is SEHNR, CDR2 FQNEAQ, per germline (reference sequence). Trimming took off 0 bases at V and 10 bases at J, with 13 bases between the two ends. CDR3 sequence (DNA): TGTGCCAGCAGCTTAGCCAGGGAAAGAGAAGAGCAGTTCTTC. Amino acid sequence: CASSLAREREEQFF.

The chain combines TRBV20-1 with TRBJ1-1; tentative D call: TRBD1 (6 bases). Germline values: CDR1 DFQATT, CDR2 SNEGSKA (reference sequence). The CDR3 totals 13 residues. V was cut by 6 bases and J by 5 bases, with 16 bases left in between. In DNA form, the CDR3 reads TGCAGTGCCCCCGACAGGAGGATGACTGAAGCTTTCTTT. Translated, it gives CSAPDRRMTEAFF.

The chain employs TRBV7-8 and TRBJ1-6, with unresolved D. The CDR3 sequence is 16 residues long. Looked up from germline, CDR1 is SGHVS and CDR2 is FQNEAQ. Trimming took off 2 bases at V and 2 bases at J, with 10 bases between the two ends. The CDR3 loop reads CASSLSRVAYNSPLHF. The CDR3 region has the DNA TGTGCCAGCAGCTTAAGTCGGGTCGCCTATAATTCACCCCTCCACTTT.

The gene calls are TRBV5-1 and TRBJ2-7, with D possibly called TRBD1 or TRBD2 (5 bases each). The CDR3 totals 14 residues. Germline values: CDR1 SGHRS, CDR2 YFSETQ. Trimming left V 1 base short and J 3 bases short, with 11 bases between. Here the CDR3 DNA reads TGCGCCAGCAGCTTGCGGGGCGGAGACTACGAGCAGTACGTC. This translates into CASSLRGGDYEQYV.

The chain uses TRBV4-1 and TRBJ2-3; 7 positions match TRBD1. The CDR3 runs 17 residues. Per germline, CDR1 MGHRA and CDR2 YSYEKL. With 3 bases clipped from V and 0 bases from J, the junction kept 9 bases outside the gene matches. CDR3 loop: CASSQDATGLSTDTQYF. Here the CDR3 DNA reads TGCGCCAGCAGCCAGGACGCGACAGGGTTAAGCACAGATACGCAGTATTTT.

This clonotype showed up many times. The V gene is TRBV7-9, the J gene TRBJ2-2; the match to TRBD2 covers 9 bases. J was trimmed by 0 bases and V by 3 bases; bases with no gene match: 2. In germline, CDR1 is SEHNR, CDR2 FQNEAQ (reference sequence). This CDR3 is 16 amino acids long. The CDR3 loop is CASSFLAGANTGELFF. DNA for the CDR3: TGTGCCAGCAGCTTCTTAGCGGGGGCGAACACCGGGGAGCTGTTTTTT.

The chain employs TRBV20-1 and TRBJ1-2; possibly TRBD1 for D (5 bases). Deletions cut 2 bases from V and 3 bases from J, with 10 bases between. The CDR3 is 13 amino acids. Per germline, CDR1 DFQATT and CDR2 SNEGSKA (reference sequence). The CDR3: CSARTGVYYGYTF. Here the CDR3 DNA reads TGCAGTGCTAGAACGGGGGTGTACTATGGCTACACCTTC.

A few counts support this clonotype. Written as DNA, the CDR3 is TGCAGTGCTTGGGACAGGCCCAAAAACATTCAGTACTTC. It translates to CSAWDRPKNIQYF. The chain recombines TRBV20-1 with TRBJ2-4; TRBD1 matches 8 bases. This CDR3 is built from 13 residues. The V gene end was trimmed by 5 bases and the J gene end by 2 bases; junction bases not matched to a gene: 2. Germline V gene data show CDR1 as DFQATT and CDR2 as SNEGSKA (reference sequence).

The chain links TRBV19 to TRBJ2-5; 8 bases map to TRBD1. The V gene end was trimmed by 6 bases and the J gene end by 4 bases; junction bases not matched to a gene: 7. Per the germline V gene, CDR1 is LNHDA and CDR2 is SQIVND (reference sequence). The CDR3 sequence is 14 residues long. CDR3 region: CASSPGQGPETQYF. CDR3 coding DNA: TGTGCCAGTAGCCCCGGACAGGGCCCAGAGACCCAGTACTTC.

This chain joins TRBV2 and TRBJ1-1; unclear D gene. CDR3 length equals 16 residues. The germline CDR1 and CDR2 sequences are SNHLY and FYNNEI. Trimming shortened V by 4 bases and J by 4 bases, and 19 bases separated the two germline ends. The CDR3 region has the DNA TGTGCCAGCAGTGTGCGGTTGGAGGGTCCGGGCACTGAAGCTTTCTTT. Its translation is CASSVRLEGPGTEAFF.

This clonotype came up a few times. This chain uses TRBV7-9 with TRBJ1-2; a weak D match, TRBD1 (5 bases). Germline CDR1 and CDR2: SEHNR and FQNEAQ (reference sequence). V gave up 0 bases and J gave up 4 bases, with 9 bases separating them. This CDR3 is 14 amino acids long. The CDR3 coding sequence is TGTGCCAGCAGCTTAGCCGAGGGGAGCTATGGCTACACCTTC. Protein: CASSLAEGSYGYTF.

J is TRBJ2-3 and V is TRBV7-9, with 12 bases matching TRBD2. CDR1 is SEHNR, CDR2 FQNEAQ, per germline (reference sequence). V shed 5 bases and J 6 bases; nucleotides not matched to a gene: 6. The CDR3 is made up of 15 amino acids. The CDR3 reads CASSRLAGVGDTQYF. CDR3 nucleotides: TGTGCCAGCAGCCGACTAGCGGGGGTTGGCGATACGCAGTATTTT.

This clonotype has only a few counts. The chain is built from TRBV6-6 and TRBJ2-4; TRBD2 is a possible D gene (6 bases). The length of the CDR3 is 16 residues. CDR1 is MNHNY, CDR2 SVGAGI, per germline (reference sequence). V dropped 2 bases and J dropped 0 bases, with 11 bases sitting between them. In DNA form, the CDR3 reads TGTGCCAGCAGTTACGGGCAGGGACTAGCCAAAAACATTCAGTACTTC. Amino acids: CASSYGQGLAKNIQYF.

This rearrangement joins TRBV6-5 to TRBJ1-5, with D unresolved. This CDR3 has 13 residues. Germline V gives CDR1 MNHEY, CDR2 SVGAGI. V was shortened by 8 bases and J by 5 bases, with 13 bases between the two germline ends. In DNA form, the CDR3 reads TGTGCCAGCGGCGCCACCATCTATCAGCCCCAGCATTTT. Translating gives CASGATIYQPQHF.

The sample holds a few counts of this clonotype. V and J are TRBV4-1 and TRBJ1-2; D uncertain. There are 13 residues in the CDR3. V was trimmed by 1 base and J by 8 bases, leaving 11 bases between them. In germline, CDR1 is MGHRA, CDR2 YSYEKL. CDR3 sequence reads: CASSQVARRGYTF. The CDR3 bases are TGCGCCAGCAGCCAAGTAGCCCGGCGCGGCTACACCTTC.

Only a few counts were recorded for this clonotype. V usage is TRBV19 and J usage is TRBJ2-3; no firm D call. The CDR3 runs 12 residues. V was clipped by 4 bases and J by 6 bases, with 8 bases between them. CDR1 LNHDA and CDR2 SQIVND come from the germline V gene (reference sequence). The chain's CDR3 is CASSTPTDTQYF. CDR3 DNA: TGTGCCAGTAGTACCCCTACGGATACGCAGTATTTT.